The clone carrying this T cell receptor (beta chain) was recorded a few times. This entry comes from a study of control samples from healthy donors and cancer patients. Sequencing used immunoSEQ multiplex PCR; TCRdb keeps in-frame clones, though not all of them. The sample consists of about 100,000 clones, approximately 80% of them appearing once. V lost 2 bases, J lost 0 bases, and 5 bases stayed unmatched. The CDR3 runs to 17 residues. In germline, CDR1 is SGHRS, CDR2 YFSETQ. J is TRBJ1-3 and V is TRBV5-1; 10 nucleotides agree with TRBD1. This TCR was recovered from a man aged 18-30 years in good health. The sequencing input was blood. The CDR3 coding sequence is TGCGCCAGCAGCTTCCGGACAGGGGGTTACTCTGGAAACACCATATATTTT. It translates to CASSFRTGGYSGNTIYF.